This TCR beta chain derives from a study of identical twins. The table lists this clonotype with a few counts. TCRdb reprocessed the 5' RACE reads with MiXCR, giving one entry per CDR3 protein. The sample shows around 1.7 million distinct CDR3 sequences, about 31% of them seen only once. With 6 bases clipped from V and 5 bases from J, the junction kept 2 bases outside the gene matches. CDR1 and CDR2 from the germline V gene are MGHRA and YSYEKL. The CDR3 extends over 13 amino acids. The V and J genes are TRBV4-1 and TRBJ2-3; 10 positions agree with TRBD2. The clonotype originates from a newborn girl in good health. Sequencing input: cord blood. The CDR3 is CASRASGRDTQYF. DNA of the CDR3: TGCGCCAGCAGAGCTAGCGGGAGAGATACGCAGTATTTT.